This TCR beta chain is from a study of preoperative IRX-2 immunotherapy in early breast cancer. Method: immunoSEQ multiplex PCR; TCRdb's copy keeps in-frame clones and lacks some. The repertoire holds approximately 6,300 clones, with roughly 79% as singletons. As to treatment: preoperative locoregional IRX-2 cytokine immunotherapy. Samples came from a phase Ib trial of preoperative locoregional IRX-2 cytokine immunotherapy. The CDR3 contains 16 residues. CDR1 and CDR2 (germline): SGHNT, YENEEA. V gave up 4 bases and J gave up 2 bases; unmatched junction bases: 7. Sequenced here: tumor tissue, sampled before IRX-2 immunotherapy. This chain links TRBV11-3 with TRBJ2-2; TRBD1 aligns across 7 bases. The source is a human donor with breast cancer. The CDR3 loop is CASSSGQPFNTGELFF. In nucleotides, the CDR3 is TGTGCCAGCAGCTCGGGACAGCCTTTTAACACCGGGGAGCTGTTTTTT.